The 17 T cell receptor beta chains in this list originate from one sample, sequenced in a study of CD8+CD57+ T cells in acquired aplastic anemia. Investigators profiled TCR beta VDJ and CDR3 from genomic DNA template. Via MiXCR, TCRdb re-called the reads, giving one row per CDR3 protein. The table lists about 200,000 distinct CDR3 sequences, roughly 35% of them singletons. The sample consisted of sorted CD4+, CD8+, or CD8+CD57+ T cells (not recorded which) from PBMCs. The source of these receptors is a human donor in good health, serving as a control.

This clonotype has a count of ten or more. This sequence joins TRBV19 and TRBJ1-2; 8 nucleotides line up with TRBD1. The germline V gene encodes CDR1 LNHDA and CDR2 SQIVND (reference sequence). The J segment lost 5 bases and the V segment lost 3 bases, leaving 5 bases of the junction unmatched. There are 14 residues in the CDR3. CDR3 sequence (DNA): TGTGCCAGTAGTATTCCGGGACAGGATTATGGCTACACCTTC. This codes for CASSIPGQDYGYTF.

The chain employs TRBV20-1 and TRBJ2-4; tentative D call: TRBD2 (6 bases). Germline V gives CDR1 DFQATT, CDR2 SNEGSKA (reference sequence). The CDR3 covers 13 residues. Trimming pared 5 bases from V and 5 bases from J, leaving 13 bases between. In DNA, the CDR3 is TGCAGTGCTTTCACCGGCGGGGAAAACATTCAGTACTTC. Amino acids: CSAFTGGENIQYF.

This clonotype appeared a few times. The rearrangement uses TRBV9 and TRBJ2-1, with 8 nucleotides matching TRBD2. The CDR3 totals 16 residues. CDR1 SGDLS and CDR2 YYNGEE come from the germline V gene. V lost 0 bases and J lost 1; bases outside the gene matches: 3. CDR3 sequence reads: CASSVVAGRSYNEQFF. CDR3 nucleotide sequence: TGTGCCAGCAGCGTAGTAGCGGGGCGATCCTACAATGAGCAGTTCTTC.

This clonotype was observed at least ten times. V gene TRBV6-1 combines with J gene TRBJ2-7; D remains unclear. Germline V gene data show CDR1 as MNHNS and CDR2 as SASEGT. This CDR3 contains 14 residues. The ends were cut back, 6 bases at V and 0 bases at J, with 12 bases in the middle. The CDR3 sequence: CASRPKTFSYEQYF. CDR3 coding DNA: TGTGCCAGCAGACCAAAGACATTCTCCTACGAGCAGTACTTC.

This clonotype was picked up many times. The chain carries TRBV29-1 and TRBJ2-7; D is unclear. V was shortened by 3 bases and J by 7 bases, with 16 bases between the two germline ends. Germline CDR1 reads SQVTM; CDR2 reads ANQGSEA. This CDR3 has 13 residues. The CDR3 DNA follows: TGCAGCGTTGATTTGCCCCACGGCGCAGAGCAGTACTTC. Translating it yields CSVDLPHGAEQYF.

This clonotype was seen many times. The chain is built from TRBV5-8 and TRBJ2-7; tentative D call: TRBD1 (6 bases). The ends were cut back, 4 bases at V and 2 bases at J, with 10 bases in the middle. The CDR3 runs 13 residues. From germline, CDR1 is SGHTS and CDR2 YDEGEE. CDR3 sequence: CASSPDRTYEQYF. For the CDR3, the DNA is TGTGCCAGCAGCCCAGACAGGACCTACGAGCAGTACTTC. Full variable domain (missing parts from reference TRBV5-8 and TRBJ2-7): EAGVTQSPTHLIKTRGQQATLRCSPISGHTSVYWYQQALGLGLQFLLWYDEGEERNRGNFPPRFSGRQFPNYSSELNVNALELEDSALYLCASSPDRTYEQYFGPGTRLTVT.

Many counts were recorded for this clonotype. This chain's CDR3 is CASIRGGDYNEQFF. The DNA for the CDR3 is TGTGCCAGCATTAGGGGAGGGGACTACAATGAGCAGTTCTTC. J is TRBJ2-1 and V is TRBV7-9; the match to TRBD2 covers 7 bases. Germline CDR1 and CDR2: SEHNR and FQNEAQ (reference sequence). CDR3 length equals 14 residues. Unmatched junction bases numbered 6, after V lost 7 bases and J lost 3 bases.

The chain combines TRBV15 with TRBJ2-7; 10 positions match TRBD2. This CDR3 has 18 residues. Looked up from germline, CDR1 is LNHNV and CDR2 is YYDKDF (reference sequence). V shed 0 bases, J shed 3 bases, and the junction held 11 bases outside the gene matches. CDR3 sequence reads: CATSRDSRLTSGFYEQYF. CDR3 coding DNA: TGTGCCACCAGCAGAGATTCAAGGCTGACTAGCGGGTTCTACGAGCAGTACTTC.

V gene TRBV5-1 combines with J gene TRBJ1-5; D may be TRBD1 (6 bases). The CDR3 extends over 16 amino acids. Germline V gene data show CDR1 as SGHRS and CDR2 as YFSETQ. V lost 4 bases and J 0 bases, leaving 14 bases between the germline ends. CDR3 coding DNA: TGCGCCAGCAGCCCCGAGGGGGGGTATAGCAATCAGCCCCAGCATTTT. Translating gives CASSPEGGYSNQPQHF.

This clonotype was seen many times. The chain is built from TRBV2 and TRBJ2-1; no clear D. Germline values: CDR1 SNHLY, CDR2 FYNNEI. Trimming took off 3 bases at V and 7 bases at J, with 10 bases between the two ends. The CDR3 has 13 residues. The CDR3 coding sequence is TGTGCCAGCAGTGAGCACAGTGAGAATGAGCAGTTCTTC. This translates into CASSEHSENEQFF.

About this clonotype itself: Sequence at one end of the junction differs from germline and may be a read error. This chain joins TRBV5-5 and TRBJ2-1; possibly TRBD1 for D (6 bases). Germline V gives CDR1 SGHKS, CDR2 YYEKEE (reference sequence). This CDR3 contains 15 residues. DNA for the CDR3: TGTGCCAGCAGCACAAACAGGGAATCCTACAATGAGCGGTTCTTC. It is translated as CASSTNRESYNERFF.

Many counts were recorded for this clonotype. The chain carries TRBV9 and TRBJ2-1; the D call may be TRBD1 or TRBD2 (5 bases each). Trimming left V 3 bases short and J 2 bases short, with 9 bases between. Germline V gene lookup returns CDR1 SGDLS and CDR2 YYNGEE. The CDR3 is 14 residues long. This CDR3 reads CASSASGPYNEQFF. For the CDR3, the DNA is TGTGCCAGCAGCGCCTCGGGACCCTACAATGAGCAGTTCTTC. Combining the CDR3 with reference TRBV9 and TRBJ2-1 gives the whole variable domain DSGVTQTPKHLITATGQRVTLRCSPRSGDLSVYWYQQSLDQGLQFLIQYYNGEERAKGNILERFSAQQFPDLHSELNLSSLELGDSALYFCASSASGPYNEQFFGPGTRLTVL.

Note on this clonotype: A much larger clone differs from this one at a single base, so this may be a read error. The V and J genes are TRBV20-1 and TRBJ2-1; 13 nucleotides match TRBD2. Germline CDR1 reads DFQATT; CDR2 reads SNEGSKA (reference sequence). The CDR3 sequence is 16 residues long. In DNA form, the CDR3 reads TGCAGTGCCGCCGGGACTAGCGGGGATACTTACAATGGGCAGTTCTTC. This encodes CSAAGTSGDTYNGQFF.

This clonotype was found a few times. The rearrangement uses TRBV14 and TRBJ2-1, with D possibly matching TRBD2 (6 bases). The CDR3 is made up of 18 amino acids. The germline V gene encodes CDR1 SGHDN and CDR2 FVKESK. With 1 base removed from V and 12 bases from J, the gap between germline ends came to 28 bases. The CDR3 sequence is CASSQGLDKTTRLGGQFF. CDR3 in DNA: TGTGCCAGCAGCCAAGGTTTGGATAAGACGACACGGCTGGGGGGGCAGTTCTTC.

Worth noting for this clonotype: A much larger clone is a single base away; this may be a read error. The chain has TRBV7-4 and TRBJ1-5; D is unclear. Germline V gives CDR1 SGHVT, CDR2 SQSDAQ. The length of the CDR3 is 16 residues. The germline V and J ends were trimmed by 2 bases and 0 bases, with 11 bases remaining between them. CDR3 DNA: TGTGCCAGCAGCTTAACAAGGGTCTATAGCAATCAGCCCCAGCATTTT. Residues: CASSLTRVYSNQPQHF.

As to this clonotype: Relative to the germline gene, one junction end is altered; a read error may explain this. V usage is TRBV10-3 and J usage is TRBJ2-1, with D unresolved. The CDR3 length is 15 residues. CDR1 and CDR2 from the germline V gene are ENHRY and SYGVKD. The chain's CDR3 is CASSLKPFSYNEQFF. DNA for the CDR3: TGTGCCAGCAGTTTAAAGCCTTTCAGTTACAATGAGCAGTTCTTC.

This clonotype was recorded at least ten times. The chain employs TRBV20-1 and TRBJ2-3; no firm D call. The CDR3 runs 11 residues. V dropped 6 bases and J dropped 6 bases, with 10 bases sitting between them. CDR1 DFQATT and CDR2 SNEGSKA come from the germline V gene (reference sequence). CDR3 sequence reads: CSAPISDTQYF. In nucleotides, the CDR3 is TGCAGTGCGCCTATTAGCGATACGCAGTATTTT.